Listed below are T cell receptor beta chains from one sample, sequenced in a study of early T cells in non-severe SARS-CoV-2 infection. A single record per CDR3 protein comes from TCRdb applying MiXCR to the 5' RACE reads. In the table there are fewer than 85,000 distinct CDR3 sequences, 9% to 10% of which are singletons. Specimen: whole blood. The receptors were sampled from an adult who was a healthcare worker with PCR-confirmed SARS-CoV-2 infection or an uninfected control (not recorded which). CDR3s include the opening cysteine and the closing phenylalanine or tryptophan. D genes are given only for firm matches. The size of a clone is reported for some rows only, either as once, few or many, or as a class for expanded clones.

CDR3: CASSPMGGGTDTQYF
DNA: TGTGCCAGCAGCCCGATGGGGGGAGGCACAGATACGCAGTATTTT
V: TRBV5-6
D: .
J: TRBJ2-3
size: .

CDR3: CASTPGGVPAGYGYTF
DNA: TGTGCCAGCACCCCGGGGGGGGTTCCAGCTGGGTATGGCTACACCTTC
V: TRBV12-3/TRBV12-4
D: .
J: TRBJ1-2
size: many

CDR3: CASRLSGRETQYF
DNA: TGTGCCAGCAGACTTAGCGGGAGAGAGACCCAGTACTTC
V: TRBV3-1
D: TRBD2
J: TRBJ2-5
size: .

CDR3: CASSEGKDRENNNEQFF
DNA: TGTGCCAGCAGCGAAGGGAAGGACAGGGAGAATAACAATGAGCAGTTCTTC
V: TRBV21-1
D: .
J: TRBJ2-1
size: many

CDR3: CASSQDRGNQPQHF
DNA: TGTGCCAGCAGCCAGGACAGGGGGAATCAGCCCCAGCATTTT
V: TRBV7-2
D: TRBD1
J: TRBJ1-5
size: .

CDR3: CASSLDRGAGVQETQYF
DNA: TGTGCCAGCAGCCTCGACAGGGGAGCGGGCGTCCAAGAGACCCAGTACTTC
V: TRBV7-9
D: TRBD1
J: TRBJ2-5
size: .

CDR3: CASSLLAGIETQYF
DNA: TGTGCCAGCAGCTTGCTAGCGGGAATTGAGACCCAGTACTTC
V: TRBV7-8
D: TRBD2
J: TRBJ2-5
size: medium-sized

CDR3: CASSYRGVGGETQYF
DNA: TGTGCCAGCAGTTATAGGGGAGTGGGGGGTGAGACCCAGTACTTC
V: TRBV6-5
D: .
J: TRBJ2-5
size: .

CDR3: CASSFAQGIYYEQYF
DNA: TGTGCCAGCAGTTTCGCGCAGGGGATCTACTACGAGCAGTACTTC
V: TRBV12-3/TRBV12-4
D: .
J: TRBJ2-7
size: many

CDR3: CASSFFPGELFF
DNA: TGTGCCAGCAGTTTCTTCCCCGGGGAGCTGTTTTTT
V: TRBV28
D: .
J: TRBJ2-2
size: .

CDR3: CAISESSAGAGETQYF
DNA: TGTGCCATCAGTGAGTCGTCAGCGGGAGCTGGGGAGACCCAGTACTTC
V: TRBV10-3
D: TRBD2
J: TRBJ2-5
size: many

CDR3: CASSLRRTRMETQYF
DNA: TGTGCCAGCAGTTTACGAAGGACTAGAATGGAGACCCAGTACTTC
V: TRBV28
D: TRBD2
J: TRBJ2-5
size: .

CDR3: CASSSSSGSSYEQYF
DNA: TGTGCCAGCAGCTCTTCTAGCGGGAGCTCCTACGAGCAGTACTTC
V: TRBV5-4
D: TRBD2
J: TRBJ2-7
size: many

CDR3: CASNLGVGQPQHF
DNA: TGCGCCAGCAATTTGGGGGTGGGTCAGCCCCAGCATTTT
V: TRBV10-2
D: .
J: TRBJ1-5
size: many

CDR3: CASSLDWTGCQPQHF
DNA: TGTGCCAGCAGCTTGGATTGGACAGGGTGTCAGCCCCAGCATTTT
V: TRBV5-6
D: TRBD1
J: TRBJ1-5
size: many

CDR3: CASSVAYEQYF
DNA: TGTGCCAGCAGCGTTGCCTACGAGCAGTACTTC
V: TRBV11-2
D: .
J: TRBJ2-7
size: once

CDR3: CASSATDEQYF
DNA: TGTGCCAGCAGCGCCACAGACGAGCAGTACTTC
V: TRBV28
D: .
J: TRBJ2-7
size: many

CDR3: CASSFMTAGELFF
DNA: TGCGCCAGCAGCTTTATGACAGCCGGGGAGCTGTTTTTT
V: TRBV10-1
D: .
J: TRBJ2-2
size: many

CDR3: CASSLDRAGKLFF
DNA: TGTGCCAGCAGTTTGGACAGGGCCGGAAAACTGTTTTTT
V: TRBV12-3/TRBV12-4
D: TRBD1
J: TRBJ1-4
size: many

CDR3: CASSLGGHFDEQYF
DNA: TGCGCCAGCAGCTTGGGGGGGCACTTTGACGAGCAGTACTTC
V: TRBV5-1
D: .
J: TRBJ2-7
size: few

CDR3: CASSEPLGIQYF
DNA: TGTGCCAGCAGTGAACCCTTGGGCATTCAGTACTTC
V: TRBV6-1
D: .
J: TRBJ2-4
size: many

CDR3: CASSRDPSREQFF
DNA: TGTGCCAGCAGCCGGGACCCTTCTAGGGAGCAGTTCTTC
V: TRBV7-9
D: .
J: TRBJ2-1
size: many

CDR3: CASSPGWDRGLRNEQFF
DNA: TGTGCCAGCTCACCGGGGTGGGACAGGGGCCTACGTAATGAGCAGTTCTTC
V: TRBV18
D: TRBD1
J: TRBJ2-1
size: .

CDR3: CASTEDGEGQPQHF
DNA: TGTGCCAGCACCGAGGACGGGGAGGGTCAGCCCCAGCATTTT
V: TRBV2
D: .
J: TRBJ1-5
size: many

CDR3: CASSEALRASGRADTDTQYF
DNA: TGTGCCAGCAGTGAAGCGCTTAGGGCTAGCGGGAGGGCCGACACAGATACGCAGTATTTT
V: TRBV2
D: TRBD2
J: TRBJ2-3
size: many

CDR3: CASSPTSGTYFSTDTQYF
DNA: TGTGCCAGCAGCCCTACTAGCGGGACCTATTTTAGCACAGATACGCAGTATTTT
V: TRBV9
D: TRBD2
J: TRBJ2-3
size: many

CDR3: CSARLAASTDTQYF
DNA: TGCAGTGCTAGACTAGCGGCTAGCACAGATACGCAGTATTTT
V: TRBV20-1
D: TRBD2
J: TRBJ2-3
size: .

CDR3: CASSRTSGNTGELFF
DNA: TGTGCCAGCAGCCGGACTAGCGGCAACACCGGGGAGCTGTTTTTT
V: TRBV11-2
D: TRBD2
J: TRBJ2-2
size: many

CDR3: CASSVLSTGGADTQYF
DNA: TGTGCCAGCAGTGTCCTCAGTACGGGAGGGGCAGATACGCAGTATTTT
V: TRBV25-1
D: TRBD2
J: TRBJ2-3
size: many

CDR3: CATYERSGREQFF
DNA: TGTGCCACCTACGAGAGATCGGGCAGAGAGCAGTTCTTC
V: TRBV28
D: .
J: TRBJ2-1
size: few

CDR3: CASSVAPMDRRTYEQYF
DNA: TGTGCCAGCAGCGTAGCCCCGATGGACCGCCGTACCTACGAGCAGTACTTC
V: TRBV9
D: .
J: TRBJ2-7
size: many

CDR3: CASSLSPSGVGDEQFF
DNA: TGTGCCAGCAGTTTATCCCCTAGCGGGGTGGGCGATGAGCAGTTCTTC
V: TRBV12-3/TRBV12-4
D: TRBD2
J: TRBJ2-1
size: few

CDR3: CAIKGTGGSYGYTF
DNA: TGTGCCATCAAGGGGACAGGAGGGAGCTATGGCTACACCTTC
V: TRBV10-3
D: TRBD1
J: TRBJ1-2
size: many

CDR3: CASSSHRGYTGELFF
DNA: TGTGCCAGCAGCTCCCACAGGGGGTACACCGGGGAGCTGTTTTTT
V: TRBV7-3
D: TRBD1
J: TRBJ2-2
size: .

CDR3: CASSWDGWNQPQHF
DNA: TGTGCCAGCAGCTGGGACGGCTGGAATCAGCCCCAGCATTTT
V: TRBV7-2
D: .
J: TRBJ1-5
size: few

CDR3: CASSLGGDGVQYF
DNA: TGTGCCAGCAGCTTAGGTGGGGATGGTGTGCAGTACTTC
V: TRBV7-9
D: .
J: TRBJ2-7
size: many

CDR3: CASGDRSYEQYF
DNA: TGTGCCTCAGGCGACCGGAGCTACGAGCAGTACTTC
V: TRBV28
D: .
J: TRBJ2-7
size: few

CDR3: CASSLTGVNEKLFF
DNA: TGCGCCAGCAGCTTGACAGGGGTTAATGAAAAACTGTTTTTT
V: TRBV5-1
D: TRBD1
J: TRBJ1-4
size: .

CDR3: CASSQAGDFTGELFF
DNA: TGCGCCAGCAGCCAGGCTGGGGACTTCACCGGGGAGCTGTTTTTT
V: TRBV4-1
D: .
J: TRBJ2-2
size: .

CDR3: CSATSEVRALVSYNEQFF
DNA: TGCAGTGCGACCTCCGAGGTTCGAGCTTTAGTTTCCTACAATGAGCAGTTCTTC
V: TRBV20-1
D: .
J: TRBJ2-1
size: many

CDR3: CASSVRAGGDNEQFF
DNA: TGTGCCAGCAGCGTACGAGCGGGAGGCGACAATGAGCAGTTCTTC
V: TRBV9
D: TRBD2
J: TRBJ2-1
size: many